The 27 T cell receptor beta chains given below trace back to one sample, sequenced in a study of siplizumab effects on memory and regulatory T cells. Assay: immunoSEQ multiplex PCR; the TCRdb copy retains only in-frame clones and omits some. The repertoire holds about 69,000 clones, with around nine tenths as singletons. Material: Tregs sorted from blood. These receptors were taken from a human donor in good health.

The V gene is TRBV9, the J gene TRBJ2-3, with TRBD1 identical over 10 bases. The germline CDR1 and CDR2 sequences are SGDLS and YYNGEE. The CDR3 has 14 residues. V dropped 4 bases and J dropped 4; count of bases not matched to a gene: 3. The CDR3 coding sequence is TGTGCCAGCAGCCTCGACAGGGGGCCAGATACGCAGTATTTT. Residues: CASSLDRGPDTQYF.

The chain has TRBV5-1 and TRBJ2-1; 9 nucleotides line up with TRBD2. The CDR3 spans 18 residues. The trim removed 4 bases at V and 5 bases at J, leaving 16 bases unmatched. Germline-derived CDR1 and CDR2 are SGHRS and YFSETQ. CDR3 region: CASSPLTGVAGVNNEQFF. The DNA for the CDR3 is TGCGCCAGCAGCCCTTTAACAGGGGTAGCGGGAGTAAACAATGAGCAGTTCTTC.

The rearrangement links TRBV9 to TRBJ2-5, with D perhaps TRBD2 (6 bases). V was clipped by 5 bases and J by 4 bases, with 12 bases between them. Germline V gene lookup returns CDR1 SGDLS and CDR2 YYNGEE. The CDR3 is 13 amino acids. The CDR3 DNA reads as TGTGCCAGCAGTTGGCGGGGTGGAGAGACCCAGTACTTC. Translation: CASSWRGGETQYF.

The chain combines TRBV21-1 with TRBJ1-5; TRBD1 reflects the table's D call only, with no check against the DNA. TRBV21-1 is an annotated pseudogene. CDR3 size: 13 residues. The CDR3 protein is CASSKAPDQPQHF. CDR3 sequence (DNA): TGTGCCAGCAGCAAAGCACCAGATCAGCCCCAGCATTTT.

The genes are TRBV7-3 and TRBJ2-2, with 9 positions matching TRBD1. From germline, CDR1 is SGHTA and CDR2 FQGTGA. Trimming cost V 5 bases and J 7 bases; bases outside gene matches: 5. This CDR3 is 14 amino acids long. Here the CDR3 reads CASSGDRDGGELFF. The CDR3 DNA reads TGTGCCAGCAGCGGGGACAGGGACGGCGGGGAGCTGTTTTTT.

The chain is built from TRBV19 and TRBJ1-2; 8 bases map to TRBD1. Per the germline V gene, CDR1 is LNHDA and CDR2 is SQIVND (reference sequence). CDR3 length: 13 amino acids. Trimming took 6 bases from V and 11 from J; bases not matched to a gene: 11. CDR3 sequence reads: CASRLPGQALYTF. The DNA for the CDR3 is TGTGCCAGTAGGCTTCCGGGACAGGCCCTTTACACCTTC.

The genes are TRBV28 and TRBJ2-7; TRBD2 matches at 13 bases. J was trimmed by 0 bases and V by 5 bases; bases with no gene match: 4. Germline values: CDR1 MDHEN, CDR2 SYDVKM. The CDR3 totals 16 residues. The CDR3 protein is CASSPGTSGNSYEQYF. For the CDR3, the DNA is TGTGCCAGCAGTCCGGGGACTAGCGGGAACTCCTACGAGCAGTACTTC.

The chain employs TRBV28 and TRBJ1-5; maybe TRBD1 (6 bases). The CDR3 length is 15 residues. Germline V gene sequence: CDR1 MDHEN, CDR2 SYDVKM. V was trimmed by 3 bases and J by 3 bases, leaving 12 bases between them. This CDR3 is CASSFSGQYNQPQHF. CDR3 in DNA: TGTGCCAGCAGTTTCTCCGGACAGTACAATCAGCCCCAGCATTTT.

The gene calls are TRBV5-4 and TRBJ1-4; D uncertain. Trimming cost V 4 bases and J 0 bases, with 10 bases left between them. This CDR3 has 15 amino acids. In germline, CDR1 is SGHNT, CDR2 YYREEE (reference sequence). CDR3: CASSLRGATNEKLFF. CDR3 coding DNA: TGTGCCAGCAGCCTCCGGGGAGCAACTAATGAAAAACTGTTTTTT.

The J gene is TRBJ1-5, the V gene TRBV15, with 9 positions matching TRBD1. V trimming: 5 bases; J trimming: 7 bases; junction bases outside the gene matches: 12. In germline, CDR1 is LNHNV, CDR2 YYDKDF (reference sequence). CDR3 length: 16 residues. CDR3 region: CATSGSLTGGGQPQHF. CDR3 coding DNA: TGTGCCACCAGCGGGTCTCTCACAGGGGGCGGACAGCCCCAGCATTTT.

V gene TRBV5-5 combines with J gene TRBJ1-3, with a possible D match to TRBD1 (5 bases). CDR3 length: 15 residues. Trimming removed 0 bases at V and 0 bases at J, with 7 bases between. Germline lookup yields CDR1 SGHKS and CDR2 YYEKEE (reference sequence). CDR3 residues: CASSLVGGSGNTIYF. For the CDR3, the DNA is TGTGCCAGCAGCTTGGTGGGGGGCTCTGGAAACACCATATATTTT.

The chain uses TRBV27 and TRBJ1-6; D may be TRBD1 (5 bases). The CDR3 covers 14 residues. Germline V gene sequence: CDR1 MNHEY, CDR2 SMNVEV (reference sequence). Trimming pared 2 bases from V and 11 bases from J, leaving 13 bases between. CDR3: CASSLRQGRTPLHF. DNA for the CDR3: TGTGCCAGCAGTTTAAGGCAGGGTCGTACACCCCTCCACTTT.

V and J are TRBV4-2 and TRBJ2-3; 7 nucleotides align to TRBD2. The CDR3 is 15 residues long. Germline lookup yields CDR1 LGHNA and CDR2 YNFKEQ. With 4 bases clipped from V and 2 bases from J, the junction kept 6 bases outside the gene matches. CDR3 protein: CASSRGLSDTDTQYF. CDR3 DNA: TGTGCCAGCAGCCGGGGACTAAGCGACACAGATACGCAGTATTTT.

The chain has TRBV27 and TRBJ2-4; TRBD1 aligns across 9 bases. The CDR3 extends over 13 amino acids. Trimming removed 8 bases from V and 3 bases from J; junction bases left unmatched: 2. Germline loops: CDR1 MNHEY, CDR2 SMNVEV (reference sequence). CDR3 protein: CASRGQGKNIQYF. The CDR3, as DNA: TGTGCCAGCCGGGGACAGGGCAAAAACATTCAGTACTTC.

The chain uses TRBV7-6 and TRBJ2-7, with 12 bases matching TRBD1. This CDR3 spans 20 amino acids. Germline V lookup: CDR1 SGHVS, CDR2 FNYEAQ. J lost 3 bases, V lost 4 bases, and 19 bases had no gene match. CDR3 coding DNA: TGTGCCAGCAGCTCTAGTCCCGGGACAGGGGGCGGAAAATCCGTCTACGAGCAGTACTTC. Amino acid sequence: CASSSSPGTGGGKSVYEQYF.

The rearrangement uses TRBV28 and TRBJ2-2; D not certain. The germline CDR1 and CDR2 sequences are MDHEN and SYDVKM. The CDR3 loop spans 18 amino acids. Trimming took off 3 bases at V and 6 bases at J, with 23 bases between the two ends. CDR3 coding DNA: TGTGCCAGCAGTTTGGTGGGTTTATATACATCGGGTCCCGGGGAGCTGTTTTTT. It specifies CASSLVGLYTSGPGELFF.

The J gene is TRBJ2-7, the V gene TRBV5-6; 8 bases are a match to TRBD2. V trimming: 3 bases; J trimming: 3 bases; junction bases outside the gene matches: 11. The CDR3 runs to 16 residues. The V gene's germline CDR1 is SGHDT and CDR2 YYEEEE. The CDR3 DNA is TGTGCCAGCAGCTGGGGACCGGGACTAGATTACTACGAGCAGTACTTC. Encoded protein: CASSWGPGLDYYEQYF.

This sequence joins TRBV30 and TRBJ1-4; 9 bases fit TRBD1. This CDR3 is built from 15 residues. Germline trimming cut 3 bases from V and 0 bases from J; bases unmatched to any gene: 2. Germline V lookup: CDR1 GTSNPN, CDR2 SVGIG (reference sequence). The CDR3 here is CAWRDRGATNEKLFF. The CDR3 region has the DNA TGTGCCTGGAGGGACAGGGGTGCAACTAATGAAAAACTGTTTTTT.

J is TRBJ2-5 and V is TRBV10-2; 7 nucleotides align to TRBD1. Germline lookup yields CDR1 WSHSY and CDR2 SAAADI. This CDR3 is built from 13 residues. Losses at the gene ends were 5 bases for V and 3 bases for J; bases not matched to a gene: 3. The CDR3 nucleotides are TGCGCCAGCAGTCGAACAGGGGAAGAGACCCAGTACTTC. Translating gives CASSRTGEETQYF.

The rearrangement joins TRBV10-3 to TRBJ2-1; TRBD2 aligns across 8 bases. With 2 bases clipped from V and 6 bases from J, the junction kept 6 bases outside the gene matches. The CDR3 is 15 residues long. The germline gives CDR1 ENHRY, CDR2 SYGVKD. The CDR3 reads CAISEGVTSGNEQFF. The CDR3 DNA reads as TGTGCCATCAGTGAGGGTGTTACTAGCGGCAATGAGCAGTTCTTC.

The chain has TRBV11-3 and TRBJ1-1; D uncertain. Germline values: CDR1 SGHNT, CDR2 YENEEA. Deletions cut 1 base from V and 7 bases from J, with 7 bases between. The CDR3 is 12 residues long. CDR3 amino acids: CASSLVGLEAFF. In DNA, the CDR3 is TGTGCCAGCAGCTTAGTAGGACTTGAAGCTTTCTTT.

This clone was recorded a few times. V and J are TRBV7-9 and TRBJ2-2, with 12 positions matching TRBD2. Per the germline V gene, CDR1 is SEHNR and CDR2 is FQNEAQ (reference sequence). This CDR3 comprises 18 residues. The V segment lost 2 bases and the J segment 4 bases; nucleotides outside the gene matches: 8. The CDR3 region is CASSLSPGLAGSTGELFF. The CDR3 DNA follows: TGTGCCAGCAGCTTATCACCGGGACTAGCGGGTTCCACCGGGGAGCTGTTTTTT.

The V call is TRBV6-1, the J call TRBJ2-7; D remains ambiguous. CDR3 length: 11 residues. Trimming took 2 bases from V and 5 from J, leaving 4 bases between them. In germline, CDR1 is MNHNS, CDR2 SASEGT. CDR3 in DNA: TGTGCCAGCAGTGAAAACAACGAGCAGTACTTC. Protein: CASSENNEQYF.

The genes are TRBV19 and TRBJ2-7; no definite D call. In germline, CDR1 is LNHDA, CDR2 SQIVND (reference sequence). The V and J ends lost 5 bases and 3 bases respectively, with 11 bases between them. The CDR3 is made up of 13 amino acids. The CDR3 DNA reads TGTGCCAGTAGTCCACGGACCAACTACGAGCAGTACTTC. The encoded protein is CASSPRTNYEQYF.

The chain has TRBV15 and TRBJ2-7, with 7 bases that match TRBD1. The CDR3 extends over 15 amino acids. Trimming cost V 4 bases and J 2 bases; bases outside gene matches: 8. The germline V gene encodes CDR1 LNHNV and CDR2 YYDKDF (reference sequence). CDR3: CATSKWDSLPYEQYF. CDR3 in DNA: TGTGCCACCAGCAAGTGGGACAGTCTTCCCTACGAGCAGTACTTC.

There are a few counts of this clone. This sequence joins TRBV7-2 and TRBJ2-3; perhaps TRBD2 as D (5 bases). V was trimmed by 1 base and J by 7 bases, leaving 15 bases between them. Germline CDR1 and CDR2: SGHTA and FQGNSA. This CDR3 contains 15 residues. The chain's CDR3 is CASSLGPPTGNTQYF. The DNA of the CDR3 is TGTGCCAGCAGCTTAGGCCCGCCGACGGGAAATACGCAGTATTTT.

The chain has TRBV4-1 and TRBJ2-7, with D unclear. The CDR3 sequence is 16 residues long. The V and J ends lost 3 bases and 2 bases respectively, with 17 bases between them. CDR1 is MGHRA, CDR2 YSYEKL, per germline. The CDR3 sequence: CASSQGTQLNTYEQYF. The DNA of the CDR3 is TGCGCCAGCAGCCAGGGAACGCAACTTAACACCTACGAGCAGTACTTC.